The sequence of this T cell receptor beta chain was determined in a study of Japanese encephalitis immunity and Zika vaccine responses (dated by TCRdb to the early 2020s). Regarding the study in general: Included participants received three 5.0 ug doses of alum-adjuvanted ZPIV at weeks 0, 4 and 28. Before ZPIV, 11 to 12 participants got a single dose of YFV vaccine (YF-VAX), while several participants were flavivirus-naive. The study examined whether earlier vaccination against Japanese encephalitis virus (JEV) or yellow fever virus (YFV) influenced CD4 T cell responses to the Zika vaccine. The ZIKV peptides, 15-mers that overlapped by 11 residues, were chosen for containing NetMHCpan/NetMHCII-predicted epitopes with affinity below 50 nM. For TCR sequencing, more than five representative participants were chosen from each pre-vaccination group, with samples at week 0 (after pre-vaccination, before ZPIV) and week 52. A two-dose regimen of JEV vaccine (IXIARO), with doses given 28 days apart, was administered to roughly 13 participants two to three months before the first ZPIV dose. For stimulation, either ZIKV structural-protein peptide pools divided into flavivirus-conserved and non-conserved sets were used, or JEV or YFV peptides matching the pre-vaccination. TCR repertoires from a few flavivirus-naive individuals were also analyzed at weeks 2, 6 and 52 after the start of ZPIV vaccination. Study-level results and caveats: Samples grouped by participant and showed no similarity between individuals, suggesting that no public TCRs were detected. Compared with YFV-pre-vaccinated donors, JEV-pre-vaccinated donors had higher repertoire similarity across time-points and stimulations, indicating that more clonotypes were common to ZIKV and JEV stimulation. The individual peptides behind the cross-reactive responses were not identified because limits on sample size made peptide-pool deconvolution impossible. Only a few individuals showed CD8 T cell responses to ZIKV peptide pools, and those responses were very low in magnitude. After ZPIV, repertoire richness of CD4 T cells responding to conserved ZIKV epitopes significantly decreased in JEV-pre-vaccinated donors. The analysis was restricted to a subset of trial participants with three doses and adequate samples, and the entire vaccinated cohort was not analyzed.

The receptor library was made with 5' RACE. TCRbeta libraries were pooled in proportion to their sorted cell numbers before sequencing. RNAzol RT was used to extract total RNA from the sorted cells, and cDNA was then synthesized using an oligo(dT) primer together with a template-switching oligo. Using Kapa HiFi, PCR amplified the TCRbeta V-CDR3-J region between a SMARTer oligo primer and a TCRbeta constant-region primer. Illumina adaptors and sample-specific index barcodes were added in a second PCR, followed by HighPrep bead cleanup and Bioanalyzer confirmation of a band of roughly 650 bp. Sequencing of the libraries was done on an Illumina MiSeq using 2x151 bp paired-end reads. As for the authors' bioinformatics: Reads were demultiplexed with an in-house Java program, and MiXCR assigned TCRbeta annotations and counted clonotypes. Repertoire overlap was assessed with Morisita-Horn indices from the R package vegan, and UPGMA clustering and Circos plots of recurring clonotypes were generated. Shannon diversity and richness were normalized to the highest possible value given the input cell numbers, yielding values from 0 to 1. CDR3beta sequences were aligned using MUSCLE, distances were calculated using SeqinR, and multidimensional scaling was plotted in R. TCRdb reran the public reads through fastp at Q25 and MiXCR, keeping productive beta chains. Each entry merges the rows of one CDR3 protein and shows their most common DNA and genes. These V and J calls rely on TCRdb rather than the paper's analysis. The sample includes around 150 distinct CDR3 sequences, with 3.5% observed a single time. Around half of the sample goes to the ten largest clones.

Based on the germline V gene, the CDR1 and CDR2 sequences are SGHAT and FQNNGV. Counted from cysteine to phenylalanine, this CDR3 has 17 amino acids. The retained sequence is limited to the CDR3, 51 bases, with the frame set at the first base. Trimming accounts for 1 base at V and 2 bases at J, while the number of junction bases matched to no gene is 5. PBMCs were labeled with CellTrace CFSE and were cultured for roughly six days in RPMI containing approximately 8% human serum plus peptide pools at around 1 ug/mL each. The enrolled adults were healthy and tested seronegative for ZIKV, JEV, YFV, DENV and WNV on microneutralization screening. The samples were taken from a phase 1, double-blinded, randomized, placebo-controlled trial testing an alum-adjuvanted Zika purified-inactivated virus (ZPIV) vaccine. Peripheral blood mononuclear cells were isolated using a standard procedure and then kept frozen in liquid nitrogen until they were used.

With regard to this clonotype: No base qualities exist here, and no much larger clone lies one base off it.

The source is an adult man who received an inactivated Zika virus vaccine. The specimen was antigen-activated CD8+ T cells from blood, cultured, collected during a Zika inactivated vaccine study. The sequence links TRBV11-2 to TRBJ1-1, with 12 bases in between that match TRBD1. The CDR3 amino acid sequence is: CASSLVGQGAQNTEAFF. The DNA sequence is as follows: TGTGCCAGCAGCTTAGTGGGACAGGGGGCGCAAAACACTGAAGCTTTCTTT.